Described below is a single T cell receptor beta chain sequence and its context. No antigen is known for it. Following extraction, RNA underwent reverse transcription to cDNA, which served as the sequencing template. The table came from immunoSEQ multiplex PCR; TCRdb's copy has only in-frame clones and leaves some out. The profile shows hundreds of thousands of clones, less than 80% of them singletons. V lost 0 bases, J lost 1 base, and 10 bases lay in between. Germline CDR1 and CDR2: SGDLS and YYNGEE. The CDR3 sequence is 15 residues long. The data belong to a study of CD8+ T cells in alopecia areata. Findings of the study overall: Normal skin's resident alphabeta T cells are sequenced alongside lesional scalp T cells. In lesional scalp, particularly from alopecia totalis/universalis, clonality was higher than in normal scalp.

The source of this sequence is a human donor with alopecia areata. This sequence joins TRBV9 and TRBJ1-2; D is unclear. Sequences were derived from CD4+ T cells sorted from blood, sampled at week 0. CDR3 in amino acids: CASSVGPDVNYGYTF. The CDR3 DNA is TGTGCCAGCAGCGTAGGACCGGACGTTAACTATGGCTACACCTTC.